This paragraph reports one TCR beta chain. This sample is drawn from a study of cytomegalovirus exposure and HLA in healthy donors. Using immunoSEQ multiplex PCR, the repertoire was profiled, and TCRdb retains in-frame clones only, with some absent. The sample holds 60,000 to 65,000 clones, almost 97% seen once. CDR3 length: 14 residues. CDR1 GTSNPN and CDR2 SVGIG come from the germline V gene (reference sequence). V was pared by 2 bases and J by 0 bases, with 8 bases between. The TCR was taken from a woman younger than 35 in good health and CMV-seronegative. The sequenced material came from PBMCs. This sequence joins TRBV30 and TRBJ1-5; D uncertain. The CDR3 DNA reads as TGTGCCTGGAGTAAGACATATAGCAATCAGCCCCAGCATTTT. Protein: CAWSKTYSNQPQHF.